This T cell receptor beta chain was identified during a study of blood T cells in healthy people across ages. Turning to this clonotype: Its ends do not fully match the called genes, so a read error is possible.

Primed by a sample-barcoded 5' primer and a J-beta primer mix, a second PCR proceeded for roughly 6 to 12 cycles. TCRdb recomputed calls from the 5' RACE reads with MiXCR, one row per CDR3 protein. Of approximately 1.5 million distinct CDR3 sequences listed, about 35% are singletons. The CDR3 spans 14 residues. Germline V gene sequence: CDR1 MNHEY, CDR2 SMNVEV (reference sequence). This TCR was sampled from a woman in her 30s in good health. Specimen: blood. The chain links TRBV27 to TRBJ1-5; D is possibly TRBD1 (6 bases). DNA for the CDR3: TGTGCCGGCAGTTTAACAGGGCTTATGCAGCCCCAGCATTTT. It codes for CAGSLTGLMQPQHF.